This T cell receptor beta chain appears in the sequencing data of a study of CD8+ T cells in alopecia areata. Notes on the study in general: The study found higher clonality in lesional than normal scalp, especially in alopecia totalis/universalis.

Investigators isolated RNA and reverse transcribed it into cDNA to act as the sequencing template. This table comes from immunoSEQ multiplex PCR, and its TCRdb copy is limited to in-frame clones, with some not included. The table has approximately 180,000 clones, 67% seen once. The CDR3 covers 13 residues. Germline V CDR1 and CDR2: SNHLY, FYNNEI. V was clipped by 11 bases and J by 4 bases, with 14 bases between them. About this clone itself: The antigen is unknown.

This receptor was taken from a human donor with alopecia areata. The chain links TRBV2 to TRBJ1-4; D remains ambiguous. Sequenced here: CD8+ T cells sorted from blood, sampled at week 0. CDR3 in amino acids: CAGGYGRNEKLFF. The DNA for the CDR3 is TGTGCCGGAGGGTATGGGCGTAATGAAAAACTGTTTTTT.